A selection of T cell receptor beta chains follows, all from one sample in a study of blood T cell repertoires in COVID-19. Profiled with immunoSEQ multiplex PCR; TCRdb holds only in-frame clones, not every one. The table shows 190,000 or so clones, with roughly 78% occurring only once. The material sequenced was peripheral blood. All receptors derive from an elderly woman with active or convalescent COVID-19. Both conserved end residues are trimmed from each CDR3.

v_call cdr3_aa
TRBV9 ASSVEPGSTEAF
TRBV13 ASSLAGGTNYGYT
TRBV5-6 ASSLGHANYGYT
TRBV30 AWSVRTGAYGYT
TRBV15 ATSRERDYRDSPLH
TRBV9 ASSLSSYNEQF
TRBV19 ASTYRGEPNQPQH
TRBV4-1 ASSLGGGYGNQPQH
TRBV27 ASSFTLWATDTQY
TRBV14 ASSRPGGAREQY
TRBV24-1 ATSDGRAGYGYT
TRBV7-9 ASSRTEYNSPLH
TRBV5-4 ASSPSSGGRKNIQY
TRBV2 ASSLDRASGSPLH
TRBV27 ASSWGPSGELF
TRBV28 AAGGMNTEAF
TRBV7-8 ASSSHGGTGANVLT
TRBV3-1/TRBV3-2 ASSQGATGYFNEQY
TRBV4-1 ASSFGQSSYNEQF
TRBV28 ASRTAGGGVRGYT
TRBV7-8 ASSRGQGEEAF
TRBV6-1 ASSEWWDTEQY
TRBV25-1 ASTYKGTDTQY
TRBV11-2 ASSQDRTGELF